Listed below are T cell receptor beta chains from one sample, sequenced in a study of blood T cells in healthy people across ages. TCRdb fed the 5' RACE reads into MiXCR, producing one record per CDR3 protein. Here the sample spans about 930,000 distinct CDR3 sequences, under 35% being singletons. These data were likewise used in another study, on T cells of mothers and their children.

What was sequenced was blood. The source of these receptors is a woman aged 40 to 55 in good health. The CDR3 runs from the conserved cysteine through the conserved F or W. The D gene is left open where the match is weak. Size is stated for part of the rows, as once, few or many counts, or as a class when the clone is expanded.

DNA: TGTGCCAGCAGTTACGCTGGCAGAACGTCAAACACTGAAGCTTTCTTT
CDR3: CASSYAGRTSNTEAFF
D: .
V: TRBV6-2/TRBV6-3
size: few
J: TRBJ1-1
length: 16

DNA: TGTGCCAGCAGTGACGAGACCTACAGGGGGTTTCGGTCTGGCTACACCTTC
CDR3: CASSDETYRGFRSGYTF
D: TRBD1
V: TRBV6-2/TRBV6-3
size: .
J: TRBJ1-2
length: 17

DNA: TGCAGCGTTCGGACGGAGAACACTGAAGCTTTCTTT
CDR3: CSVRTENTEAFF
D: .
V: TRBV29-1
size: .
J: TRBJ1-1
length: 12

DNA: TGTGCCAGCAGTCCCCAGGGTTGGGACTCCTACGAGCAGTACTTC
CDR3: CASSPQGWDSYEQYF
D: .
V: TRBV12-3/TRBV12-4
size: many
J: TRBJ2-7
length: 15

DNA: TGCAGTGCTAGAGAAACCAGGCGAATCTACGAGCAGTACTTC
CDR3: CSARETRRIYEQYF
D: .
V: TRBV20-1
size: .
J: TRBJ2-7
length: 14

DNA: TGTGCCAGCAGTAATACCGGGACAGGGGGCTTTTCAGGGCCCCAGCATTTT
CDR3: CASSNTGTGGFSGPQHF
D: TRBD1
V: TRBV12-3/TRBV12-4
size: few
J: TRBJ1-5
length: 17

DNA: TGTGCCAGCAGCTTAGGGCTTGCAGCCTCCTACGAGCAGTACTTC
CDR3: CASSLGLAASYEQYF
D: .
V: TRBV7-8
size: many
J: TRBJ2-7
length: 15

DNA: TGTGTCAGCAGCTTAGATATGAGGGACGAGCAGTACTTC
CDR3: CVSSLDMRDEQYF
D: .
V: TRBV11-2
size: .
J: TRBJ2-7
length: 13

DNA: TGTGCCAGCACCCCCTCCGGGGTTTCCCACGAGCAGTACTTC
CDR3: CASTPSGVSHEQYF
D: .
V: TRBV28
size: few
J: TRBJ2-7
length: 14

DNA: TGTGCCAGCAGCCAAGCCGCCTATGGCTACACCTTC
CDR3: CASSQAAYGYTF
D: .
V: TRBV12-3/TRBV12-4
size: many
J: TRBJ1-2
length: 12

DNA: TGCAGCGTTGAAGATGCTAGAGGGGGCACAGATACGCAGTATTTT
CDR3: CSVEDARGGTDTQYF
D: .
V: TRBV29-1
size: .
J: TRBJ2-3
length: 15

DNA: TGCAGTGCCCGACTAGCGGGGGACACAGATACGCAGTATTTT
CDR3: CSARLAGDTDTQYF
D: TRBD2
V: TRBV20-1
size: .
J: TRBJ2-3
length: 14

DNA: TGCAGTGCTTCACAGGGAATACGGGCTGGCTACACCTTC
CDR3: CSASQGIRAGYTF
D: .
V: TRBV20-1
size: many
J: TRBJ1-2
length: 13

DNA: TGTGCCAGCAGCCCCCGACAGGGGGATTCACCCCCCCACTTT
CDR3: CASSPRQGDSPPHF
D: TRBD1
V: TRBV14
size: .
J: TRBJ1-6
length: 14

DNA: TGTGCCAGCAGTGCCACCCTGACTAGCGGGGCTGTGCAGTACTTC
CDR3: CASSATLTSGAVQYF
D: TRBD2
V: TRBV12-3/TRBV12-4
size: many
J: TRBJ2-7
length: 15

DNA: TGTGCCAGCAGTTTCACCACAGGGGGATGGTCCTACAATGAGCAGTGCTTC
CDR3: CASSFTTGGWSYNEQCF
D: TRBD1
V: TRBV28
size: .
J: TRBJ2-1
length: 17

DNA: TGTGCCAGCAGCTTGCGTCTAGCGGGGGGGCGGATGTACAATGAGCAGTTCTTC
CDR3: CASSLRLAGGRMYNEQFF
D: TRBD2
V: TRBV5-6
size: few
J: TRBJ2-1
length: 18

DNA: TGTGCCAGCAGCTTGGACTACCATGGCTACACCTTC
CDR3: CASSLDYHGYTF
D: .
V: TRBV5-5
size: .
J: TRBJ1-2
length: 12

DNA: TGTGCCAGCACCCTGCCCAGGGCGAACACCGGGGAGCTGTTTTTT
CDR3: CASTLPRANTGELFF
D: .
V: TRBV12-3/TRBV12-4
size: .
J: TRBJ2-2
length: 15

DNA: TGCGCCAGCAGCCGGCCGAGCGACTACAATGAGCAGTTCTTC
CDR3: CASSRPSDYNEQFF
D: .
V: TRBV4-1
size: .
J: TRBJ2-1
length: 14

DNA: TGTGCCAGCAGCTTAGGCAGGGCCAGCTCCTACGAGCAGTACTTC
CDR3: CASSLGRASSYEQYF
D: .
V: TRBV11-3
size: many
J: TRBJ2-7
length: 15

DNA: TGTGCCAGCAGCTTAGGGGTGCAGGGGTTGACAGGAGATACGCAGTATTTT
CDR3: CASSLGVQGLTGDTQYF
D: .
V: TRBV7-9
size: .
J: TRBJ2-3
length: 17

DNA: TGCAGTGCGGAGACCGGCGGCGACACTGAAGCTTTCTTT
CDR3: CSAETGGDTEAFF
D: .
V: TRBV20-1
size: .
J: TRBJ1-1
length: 13

DNA: TGTGCCAGCAGTTACGGGGCGGGGCGTCTGAACACTGAAGCTTTCTTT
CDR3: CASSYGAGRLNTEAFF
D: .
V: TRBV6-2/TRBV6-3
size: few
J: TRBJ1-1
length: 16

DNA: TGTGCCAATTCCGACGACGGCAGCTATGGCTACACCTTC
CDR3: CANSDDGSYGYTF
D: .
V: TRBV10-3
size: .
J: TRBJ1-2
length: 13

DNA: TGTGCCAGCAGCCAAACACGATACTATGGCTACACCTTC
CDR3: CASSQTRYYGYTF
D: .
V: TRBV7-8
size: .
J: TRBJ1-2
length: 13

DNA: TGTGCCACCAGAGAGGGGGCCGGGGAGCTGTTTTTT
CDR3: CATREGAGELFF
D: .
V: TRBV24-1
size: .
J: TRBJ2-2
length: 12

DNA: TGTGCCAGCAGTTTAGCGGGACAGGGTGACTATGGCTACACCTTC
CDR3: CASSLAGQGDYGYTF
D: TRBD1
V: TRBV12-3/TRBV12-4
size: .
J: TRBJ1-2
length: 15

DNA: TGTGCCAGCAGTCTTGCTTGGGGCTACACCTTC
CDR3: CASSLAWGYTF
D: .
V: TRBV28
size: few
J: TRBJ1-2
length: 11

DNA: TGTGCCAGCAGCTCGTCCGGGACTAGCAGCAATGAGCAGTACTTC
CDR3: CASSSSGTSSNEQYF
D: TRBD2
V: TRBV7-9
size: .
J: TRBJ2-7
length: 15

DNA: TGTGCCAGCAGCCCGACAGTGAACACTGAAGCTTTCTTT
CDR3: CASSPTVNTEAFF
D: .
V: TRBV7-9
size: many
J: TRBJ1-1
length: 13